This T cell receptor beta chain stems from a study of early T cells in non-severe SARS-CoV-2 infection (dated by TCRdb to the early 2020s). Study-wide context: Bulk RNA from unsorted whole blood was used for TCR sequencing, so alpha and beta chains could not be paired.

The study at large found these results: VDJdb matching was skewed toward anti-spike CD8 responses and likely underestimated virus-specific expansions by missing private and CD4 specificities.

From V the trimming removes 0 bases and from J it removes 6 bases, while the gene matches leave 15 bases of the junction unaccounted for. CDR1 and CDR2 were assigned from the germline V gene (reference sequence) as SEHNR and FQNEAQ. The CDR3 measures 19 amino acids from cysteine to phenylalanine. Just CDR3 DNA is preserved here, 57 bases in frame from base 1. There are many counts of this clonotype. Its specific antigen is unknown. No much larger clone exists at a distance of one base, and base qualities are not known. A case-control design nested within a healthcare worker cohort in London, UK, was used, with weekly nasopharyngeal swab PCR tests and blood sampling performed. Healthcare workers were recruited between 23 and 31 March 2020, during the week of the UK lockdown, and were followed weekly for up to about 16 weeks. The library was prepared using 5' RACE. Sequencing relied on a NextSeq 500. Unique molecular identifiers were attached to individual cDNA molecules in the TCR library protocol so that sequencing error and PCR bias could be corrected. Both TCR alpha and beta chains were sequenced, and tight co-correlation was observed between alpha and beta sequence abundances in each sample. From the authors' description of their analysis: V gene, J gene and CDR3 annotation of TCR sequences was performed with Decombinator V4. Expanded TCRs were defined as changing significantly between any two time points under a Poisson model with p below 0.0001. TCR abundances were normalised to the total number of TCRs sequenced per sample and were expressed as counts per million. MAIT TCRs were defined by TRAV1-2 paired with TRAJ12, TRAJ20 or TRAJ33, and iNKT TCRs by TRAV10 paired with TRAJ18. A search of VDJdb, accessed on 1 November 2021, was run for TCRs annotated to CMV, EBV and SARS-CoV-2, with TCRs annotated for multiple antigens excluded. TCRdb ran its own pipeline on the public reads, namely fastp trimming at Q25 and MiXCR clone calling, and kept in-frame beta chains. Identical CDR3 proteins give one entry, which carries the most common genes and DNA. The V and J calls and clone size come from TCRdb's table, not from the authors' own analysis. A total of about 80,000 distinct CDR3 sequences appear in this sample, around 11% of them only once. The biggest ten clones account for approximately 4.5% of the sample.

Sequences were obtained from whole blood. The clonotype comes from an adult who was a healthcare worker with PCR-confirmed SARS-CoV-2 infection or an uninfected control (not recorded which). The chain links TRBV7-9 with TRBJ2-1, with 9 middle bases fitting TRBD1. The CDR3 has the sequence CASSLAGPRDRAGSNEQFF. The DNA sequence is TGTGCCAGCAGCTTAGCGGGCCCCCGGGACAGGGCTGGTTCCAATGAGCAGTTCTTC. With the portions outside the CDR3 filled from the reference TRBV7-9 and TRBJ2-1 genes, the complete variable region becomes DTGVSQNPRHKITKRGQNVTFRCDPISEHNRLYWYRQTLGQGPEFLTYFQNEAQLEKSRLLSDRFSAERPKGSFSTLEIQRTEQGDSAMYLCASSLAGPRDRAGSNEQFFGPGTRLTVL.